These 30 T cell receptor beta chains came from one sample sequenced in a study of CD8 T cells in ankylosing spondylitis. One entry per CDR3 protein, called by TCRdb with MiXCR from the 5' RACE reads. This sample yields roughly 250,000 distinct CDR3 sequences, of which approximately 9% are seen a single time; approximately 6.2% belongs to the top ten. The sequenced sample consisted of blood, either unsorted or a sorted T cell fraction (not recorded which). The receptors here all came from a male donor with ankylosing spondylitis or in good health (not recorded which).

This clonotype was seen at least ten times. The rearrangement joins TRBV7-8 to TRBJ2-1; the match to TRBD2 covers 8 bases. CDR3 length: 15 residues. Germline V CDR1 and CDR2: SGHVS, FQNEAQ. J gave up 8 bases and V 3 bases, and 9 bases lay outside the gene matches. The CDR3 coding sequence is TGTGCCAGCAGCTTTGACCCGGGACTAGTTTATGAGCAGTTCTTC. Its translation: CASSFDPGLVYEQFF.

This chain links TRBV19 with TRBJ2-7; D not certain. Germline V gene sequence: CDR1 LNHDA, CDR2 SQIVND (reference sequence). This CDR3 has 13 amino acids. Trimming took off 4 bases at V and 2 bases at J, with 9 bases between the two ends. This CDR3 is CASSKLSAYEQYF. DNA of the CDR3: TGTGCCAGTAGTAAACTGTCAGCCTACGAGCAGTACTTC. The full variable domain, its missing parts supplied by reference TRBV19 and TRBJ2-7, is DGGITQSPKYLFRKEGQNVTLSCEQNLNHDAMYWYRQDPGQGLRLIYYSQIVNDFQKGDIAEGYSVSREKKESFPLTVTSAQKNPTAFYLCASSKLSAYEQYFGPGTRLTVT.

This clonotype was counted many times. The V and J genes are TRBV7-9 and TRBJ2-1; D gene ambiguous. Per germline, CDR1 SEHNR and CDR2 FQNEAQ (reference sequence). V lost 5 bases and J lost 9, with 11 bases in between. CDR3 size: 12 residues. Written as DNA, the CDR3 is TGTGCCAGCAGCACCATCTCCTTTGAGCAGTTCTTC. Translation gives CASSTISFEQFF.

This clonotype was found many times. The chain recombines TRBV5-5 with TRBJ1-5; D is perhaps TRBD1 (6 bases). Trimming pared 5 bases from V and 0 bases from J, leaving 9 bases between. There are 14 residues in the CDR3. Germline V lookup: CDR1 SGHKS, CDR2 YYEKEE (reference sequence). CDR3 loop: CASRLDSSNQPQHF. CDR3 sequence (DNA): TGTGCCAGCAGACTGGACAGTAGCAATCAGCCCCAGCATTTT.

This clonotype was seen at least ten times. CDR3: CASSSTGGAGNTIYF. In DNA, the CDR3 is TGTGCCAGCAGTTCCACAGGGGGCGCTGGAAACACCATATATTTT. This rearrangement joins TRBV27 to TRBJ1-3; 9 nucleotides line up with TRBD1. Germline V gives CDR1 MNHEY, CDR2 SMNVEV (reference sequence). The CDR3 loop spans 15 amino acids. J lost 2 bases, V lost 4 bases, and 3 bases had no gene match.

Many counts were recorded for this clonotype. The chain uses TRBV20-1 and TRBJ2-4; a possible D gene is TRBD1 (5 bases). Deletions cut 0 bases from V and 5 bases from J, with 14 bases between. The CDR3 is 15 residues long. Germline V gene sequence: CDR1 DFQATT, CDR2 SNEGSKA (reference sequence). This CDR3 reads CSARDRVRGQNIQYF. The DNA of the CDR3 is TGCAGTGCTAGAGATCGTGTAAGGGGCCAAAACATTCAGTACTTC.

This clonotype was counted a few times. V gene TRBV7-8 combines with J gene TRBJ2-5, with D possibly being TRBD2 (6 bases). From germline, CDR1 is SGHVS and CDR2 FQNEAQ. V gave up 5 bases and J gave up 0 bases, with 10 bases separating them. This CDR3 comprises 14 residues. CDR3 residues: CASSPGLHQETQYF. The CDR3 DNA is TGTGCCAGCAGCCCGGGACTGCACCAAGAGACCCAGTACTTC.

This clonotype is a singleton in its sample. This may arise from a read error, as a much more abundant clone is one base away. The chain carries TRBV4-1 and TRBJ1-1; D is unclear. Germline CDR1 is MGHRA and CDR2 is YSYEKL. The CDR3 runs 15 residues. The CDR3 DNA sequence: TGCGCCAGAAGCCAAGAAGCCAGCATGAACACTGAAGCTTTCTTT. It codes for CARSQEASMNTEAFF.

This clonotype was picked up a small number of times. The chain employs TRBV5-6 and TRBJ2-3; D possibly corresponds to TRBD2 (5 bases). In germline, CDR1 is SGHDT, CDR2 YYEEEE. This CDR3 has 13 residues. Trimming took 4 bases from V and 4 from J, leaving 10 bases between them. This CDR3 is CASSPEGSDTQYF. The DNA for the CDR3 is TGTGCCAGCAGCCCAGAGGGATCAGATACGCAGTATTTT.

The chain uses TRBV19 and TRBJ2-1; no reliable D call. Per the germline V gene, CDR1 is LNHDA and CDR2 is SQIVND (reference sequence). The CDR3 length is 15 residues. Deletions cut 5 bases from V and 0 bases from J, with 11 bases between. The CDR3 DNA reads TGTGCCAGTAGTCTTACCGCCAGCTCCTACAATGAGCAGTTCTTC. Its protein is CASSLTASSYNEQFF.

This clonotype was recorded at least ten times. V usage is TRBV12-3 or TRBV12-4 and J usage is TRBJ1-2, with D unclear. The V gene lost 7 bases and the J gene lost 0 bases, with 9 bases spanning the gap. The CDR3 sequence is 13 residues long. The DNA of the CDR3 is TGTGCCAGCATGGACCCCTCTAACTATGGCTACACCTTC. This codes for CASMDPSNYGYTF.

This clonotype occurred a few times. The rearrangement uses TRBV5-6 and TRBJ2-3; 14 nucleotides match TRBD2. The V gene end was trimmed by 1 base and the J gene end by 6 bases; junction bases not matched to a gene: 4. The CDR3 has 16 residues. Looked up from germline, CDR1 is SGHDT and CDR2 is YYEEEE. The DNA of the CDR3 is TGTGCCAGCAGCTTGCAGGGACTAGCGGGGGTGGATACGCAGTATTTT. It specifies CASSLQGLAGVDTQYF.

The chain employs TRBV20-1 and TRBJ2-3, with D unresolved. The CDR3 runs to 11 residues. Germline CDR1 DFQATT, CDR2 SNEGSKA (reference sequence). Trimming took 5 bases from V and 5 from J, leaving 8 bases between them. CDR3 in DNA: TGCAGTGCTTTGAAGGGAGATACGCAGTATTTT. Protein sequence: CSALKGDTQYF.

There are many counts of this clonotype. The rearrangement links TRBV14 to TRBJ1-1; D ambiguous. Trimming stripped 3 bases from V and 0 bases from J, with 8 bases between. The CDR3 runs to 14 residues. The germline V gene has CDR1 SGHDN and CDR2 FVKESK. In nucleotides, the CDR3 is TGTGCCAGCAGCCACCCGGGCATGAACACTGAAGCTTTCTTT. It encodes CASSHPGMNTEAFF.

The chain has TRBV29-1 and TRBJ1-2, with 8 positions matching TRBD1. Germline values: CDR1 SQVTM, CDR2 ANQGSEA. This CDR3 is built from 12 residues. The V and J ends lost 7 bases and 10 bases, in that order; junction bases with no gene match: 11. CDR3 sequence: CSDTTGDLFYTF. The DNA of the CDR3 is TGCAGCGATACGACAGGGGACCTATTCTACACCTTC.

The chain is built from TRBV30 and TRBJ2-6; tentatively, D is TRBD2 (5 bases). V lost 7 bases, J lost 0 bases, and 13 bases lay in between. The CDR3 extends over 15 amino acids. Germline-derived CDR1 and CDR2 are GTSNPN and SVGIG (reference sequence). The CDR3 nucleotides read TGTGCCTTAGGAGGCTTTGGCTCTGGGGCCAACGTCCTGACTTTC. Translation: CALGGFGSGANVLTF.

This rearrangement joins TRBV3-1 to TRBJ2-2; possibly TRBD1 or TRBD2 for D (5 bases each). Germline CDR1 reads LGHDT; CDR2 reads YNNKEL (reference sequence). Trimming removed 2 bases at V and 6 bases at J, with 13 bases between. This CDR3 spans 15 amino acids. The CDR3 reads CASSQRGGGAGELFF. CDR3 nucleotide sequence: TGTGCCAGCAGCCAAAGGGGCGGAGGCGCCGGGGAGCTGTTTTTT.

This clonotype was detected ten times or more. The rearrangement joins TRBV12-3 or TRBV12-4 to TRBJ2-3, with D perhaps matching TRBD1 (5 bases). The length of the CDR3 is 12 residues. V was shortened by 8 bases and J by 7 bases, with 13 bases between the two germline ends. The CDR3 loop reads CASSKTANTQYF. The CDR3 DNA follows: TGTGCCAGCTCCAAGACAGCTAATACGCAGTATTTT.

This clonotype was seen at least ten times. The chain recombines TRBV20-1 with TRBJ1-1; D gene uncertain. Trimming took 3 bases from V and 8 from J, leaving 25 bases between them. Germline V gene data show CDR1 as DFQATT and CDR2 as SNEGSKA (reference sequence). This CDR3 spans 16 amino acids. CDR3: CSASPLGPGIHREAFF. CDR3 DNA sequence: TGCAGTGCTAGCCCACTGGGCCCAGGAATTCACCGCGAAGCTTTCTTT.

This clonotype was seen repeatedly, ten times or more. This sequence joins TRBV7-2 and TRBJ1-5, with D hard to call. Deletions cut 4 bases from V and 5 bases from J, with 9 bases between. CDR3 length: 13 amino acids. Germline values: CDR1 SGHTA, CDR2 FQGNSA. The CDR3 bases are TGTGCCAGCAGCTCTATCCGGGATCAGCCCCAGCATTTT. Translation gives CASSSIRDQPQHF.

The V call is TRBV9, the J call TRBJ2-7; D is unclear. The CDR3 totals 13 residues. Germline CDR1 reads SGDLS; CDR2 reads YYNGEE. V lost 1 base and J lost 1, with 6 bases in between. CDR3 DNA sequence: TGTGCCAGCAGCGTAACCGATTCCTACGAGCAGTACTTC. Translating gives CASSVTDSYEQYF.

In its sample, this clonotype was seen many times. V usage is TRBV12-3 or TRBV12-4 and J usage is TRBJ2-2; D might be TRBD2 (5 bases). Deletions cut 3 bases from V and 6 bases from J, with 5 bases between. The CDR3 sequence is 12 residues long. DNA for the CDR3: TGTGCCAGCAGTTTTAGCGCCGGGGAGCTGTTTTTT. This codes for CASSFSAGELFF.

Ten or more counts support this clonotype. The V gene is TRBV7-2, the J gene TRBJ2-1, with 11 bases identical to TRBD2. V lost 5 bases, J lost 2 bases, and 5 bases stayed unmatched. There are 16 residues in the CDR3. Germline V gene sequence: CDR1 SGHTA, CDR2 FQGNSA. DNA for the CDR3: TGTGCCAGCAGCCCTGGGACTAGCGGTACCTACAATGAGCAGTTCTTC. Translating it yields CASSPGTSGTYNEQFF. Drawing the rest from reference TRBV7-2 and TRBJ2-1, the complete variable domain is GAGVSQSPSNKVTEKGKDVELRCDPISGHTALYWYRQSLGQGLEFLIYFQGNSAPDKSGLPSDRFSAERTGGSVSTLTIQRTQQEDSAVYLCASSPGTSGTYNEQFFGPGTRLTVL.

The table lists this clonotype with many counts. The chain carries TRBV20-1 and TRBJ2-7; 12 bases fit TRBD2. The J segment lost 5 bases and the V segment lost 0 bases, leaving 2 bases of the junction unmatched. Germline V gives CDR1 DFQATT, CDR2 SNEGSKA (reference sequence). The CDR3 covers 14 residues. CDR3 sequence reads: CSARDRTSGDEQYF. The DNA for the CDR3 is TGCAGTGCTAGAGATCGGACTAGCGGGGACGAGCAGTACTTC.

This clonotype has at least ten counts. This chain uses TRBV20-1 with TRBJ2-7; the D is unclear. Trimming shortened V by 4 bases and J by 2 bases, and 9 bases separated the two germline ends. This CDR3 comprises 12 residues. CDR1 and CDR2 (germline): DFQATT, SNEGSKA (reference sequence). The CDR3 bases are TGCAGTGCTACCGACGGTACCTACGAGCAGTACTTC. Translated: CSATDGTYEQYF.

This clonotype was found many times. V gene TRBV7-8 combines with J gene TRBJ2-5; no reliable D call. The CDR3 has 13 amino acids. Germline CDR1 is SGHVS and CDR2 is FQNEAQ. Trimming removed 3 bases at V and 5 bases at J, with 10 bases between. The CDR3 sequence: CASSFNSVETQYF. DNA for the CDR3: TGTGCCAGCAGCTTTAACAGCGTGGAGACCCAGTACTTC.

V and J are TRBV5-6 and TRBJ1-6; D perhaps matches TRBD1 (5 bases). Trimming cost V 4 bases and J 10 bases, with 15 bases left between them. The CDR3 runs to 14 residues. Germline assignment: CDR1 SGHDT and CDR2 YYEEEE. The CDR3 sequence: CASSPGPGTSPLHF. The CDR3 region has the DNA TGTGCCAGCAGCCCTGGGCCAGGGACCTCACCCCTCCACTTT.

On this clonotype itself: An end of the junction differs from the germline gene, which may be a read error. The genes are TRBV7-9 and TRBJ1-3, with D perhaps TRBD1 (5 bases). Per germline, CDR1 SEHNR and CDR2 FQNEAQ (reference sequence). This CDR3 is 14 amino acids long. The DNA for the CDR3 is TGTGCCAGCAGCTCAGGGATTTCTGGAAGCACCATATATTTT. Encoded protein: CASSSGISGSTIYF.

This clonotype was recorded at least ten times. The rearrangement uses TRBV7-2 and TRBJ2-4; the D call may be TRBD1 or TRBD2 (5 bases each). This CDR3 contains 17 residues. V lost 2 bases and J 0 bases, leaving 14 bases between the germline ends. The germline V gene has CDR1 SGHTA and CDR2 FQGNSA. The CDR3 loop is CASSLQARGLAKNIQYF. Written as DNA, the CDR3 is TGTGCCAGCAGCTTACAGGCCCGGGGCCTAGCCAAAAACATTCAGTACTTC.

This clonotype was seen many times. This chain joins TRBV20-1 and TRBJ1-2, with 11 bases identical to TRBD1. With V trimmed by 4 bases and J by 2 bases, 6 bases remained unmatched. CDR1 and CDR2 from the germline V gene are DFQATT and SNEGSKA (reference sequence). The CDR3 contains 15 residues. In DNA form, the CDR3 reads TGCAGTGCTACGGGACAGGGGGATTTCAACTATGGCTACACCTTC. This codes for CSATGQGDFNYGYTF.